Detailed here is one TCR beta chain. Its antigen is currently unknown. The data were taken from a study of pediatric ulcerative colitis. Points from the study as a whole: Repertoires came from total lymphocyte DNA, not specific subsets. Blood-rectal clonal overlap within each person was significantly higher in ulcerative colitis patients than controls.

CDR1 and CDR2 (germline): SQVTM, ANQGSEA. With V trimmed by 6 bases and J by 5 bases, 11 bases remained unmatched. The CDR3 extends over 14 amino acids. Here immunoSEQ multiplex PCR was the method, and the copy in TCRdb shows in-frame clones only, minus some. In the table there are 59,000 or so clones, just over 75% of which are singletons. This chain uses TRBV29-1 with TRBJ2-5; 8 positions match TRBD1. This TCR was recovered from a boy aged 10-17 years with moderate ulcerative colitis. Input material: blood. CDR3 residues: CSVPPRQGTETQYF. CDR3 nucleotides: TGCAGCGTCCCGCCCAGACAGGGGACGGAGACCCAGTACTTC. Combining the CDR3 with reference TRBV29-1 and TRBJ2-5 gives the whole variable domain SAVISQKPSRDICQRGTSLTIQCQVDSQVTMMFWYRQQPGQSLTLIATANQGSEATYESGFVIDKFPISRPNLTFSTLTVSNMSPEDSSIYLCSVPPRQGTETQYFGPGTRLLVL.